One and the same sample provided the 15 T cell receptor beta chains below, sequenced in a study of blood T cell repertoires in COVID-19. TCRdb's copy holds only in-frame clones and misses some; the assay was immunoSEQ multiplex PCR. In the table there are fewer than 250,000 clones, roughly 86% of which are singletons. Sequencing used peripheral blood. These receptors were obtained from a man aged 45-60 years with acute or convalescent COVID-19.

The chain is built from TRBV19 and TRBJ1-1; a possible D gene is TRBD1 (5 bases). V shed 6 bases and J shed 10 bases, with 21 bases lying between them. CDR1 is LNHDA and CDR2 is SQIVND in the germline V gene (reference sequence). The CDR3 runs 14 residues. The CDR3 DNA reads TGTGCCAGTAGCCCTGAAATGGGGGGTGTTTCAGCTTTCTTT. It yields the protein CASSPEMGGVSAFF.

This clone was seen only once. V is TRBV5-1 and J is TRBJ2-5; D might be TRBD1 (6 bases). Trimming removed 5 bases from V and 1 base from J, with 9 bases in between. The CDR3 sequence is 13 residues long. Per germline, CDR1 SGHRS and CDR2 YFSETQ. CDR3 amino acids: CASRRGFQETQYF. CDR3 nucleotide sequence: TGCGCCAGCAGGAGGGGGTTCCAAGAGACCCAGTACTTC.

This clone was counted a single time. The J gene is TRBJ2-7, the V gene TRBV7-3; 10 bases are shared with TRBD1. CDR1 is SGHTA, CDR2 FQGTGA, per germline. This CDR3 has 15 amino acids. J was trimmed by 4 bases and V by 0 bases; bases with no gene match: 3. As DNA, the CDR3 is TGTGCCAGCAGCTTAACGGGACAGGGGATATACGAGCAGTACTTC. This gives the protein CASSLTGQGIYEQYF. The whole variable domain, filled in from reference TRBV7-3 and TRBJ2-7, reads GAGVSQTPSNKVTEKGKYVELRCDPISGHTALYWYRQSLGQGPEFLIYFQGTGAADDSGLPNDRFFAVRPEGSVSTLKIQRTERGDSAVYLCASSLTGQGIYEQYFGPGTRLTVT.

This clone was detected only a few times. V gene TRBV2 combines with J gene TRBJ1-3; D might be TRBD1 (5 bases). From germline, CDR1 is SNHLY and CDR2 FYNNEI. Trimming left V 0 bases short and J 0 bases short, with 12 bases between. This CDR3 contains 17 residues. CDR3 nucleotides: TGTGCCAGCAGTGAAGCATGGACACTCGACTCTGGAAACACCATATATTTT. Encoded protein: CASSEAWTLDSGNTIYF.

The V gene is TRBV3-1 (or the pseudogene TRBV3-2), the J gene TRBJ1-1; 7 positions match TRBD1. CDR3 length: 14 amino acids. Germline V CDR1 and CDR2: LGHDT, YNNKEL (reference sequence). V was clipped by 5 bases and J by 8 bases; unmatched bases: 11. The CDR3 DNA sequence: TGTGCCAGCAGCGACGACAGGGTTACCCCAGAAGCTTTCTTT. It specifies CASSDDRVTPEAFF.

The chain is built from TRBV7-9 and TRBJ1-4; TRBD1 matches 8 bases. CDR3 length: 16 amino acids. CDR1 is SEHNR, CDR2 FQNEAQ, per germline (reference sequence). J gave up 0 bases and V 1 base, and 1 base lay outside the gene matches. CDR3 nucleotide sequence: TGTGCCAGCAGCTTAGGGACAGGGACAACTAATGAAAAACTGTTTTTT. This gives the protein CASSLGTGTTNEKLFF.

As regards this clone: Other DNA sequences within the sample encode an identical CDR3. The rearrangement links TRBV19 to TRBJ1-2; 7 bases agree with TRBD1. This CDR3 has 14 amino acids. Germline loops: CDR1 LNHDA, CDR2 SQIVND (reference sequence). The J segment lost 2 bases and the V segment lost 3 bases, leaving 3 bases of the junction unmatched. The CDR3 protein is CASSITGANYGYTF. The CDR3 DNA reads as TGTGCCAGTAGTATCACAGGGGCCAACTATGGCTACACCTTC.

This clone has more than one count but fewer than ten. V usage is TRBV18 and J usage is TRBJ2-7; 12 nucleotides match TRBD1. Trimming at V came to 4 bases and at J to 1 base, leaving 2 bases not matched to a gene. The CDR3 consists of 15 residues. CDR1 and CDR2 (germline): KGHSH, LQKENI. The CDR3 nucleotides are TGTGCCAGCTCACGGGACAGGGGGCAATCCTACGAGCAGTACTTC. Protein product: CASSRDRGQSYEQYF. The variable domain in full, with the rest retrieved from reference TRBV18 and TRBJ2-7, is NAGVMQNPRHLVRRRGQEARLRCSPMKGHSHVYWYRQLPEEGLKFMVYLQKENIIDESGMPKERFSAEFPKEGPSILRIQQVVRGDSAAYFCASSRDRGQSYEQYFGPGTRLTVT.

The J gene is TRBJ2-7, the V gene TRBV4-1; 10 nucleotides line up with TRBD2. CDR1 and CDR2 (germline): MGHRA, YSYEKL. The CDR3 is 17 amino acids. J gave up 2 bases and V 0 bases, and 7 bases lay outside the gene matches. This chain's CDR3 is CASSQDASGSLAYEQYF. In DNA form, the CDR3 reads TGCGCCAGCAGCCAAGATGCTAGCGGGAGTCTGGCCTACGAGCAGTACTTC.

V is TRBV7-9 and J is TRBJ1-2; D gene uncertain. The V end lost 1 base, the J end lost 9 bases, and 9 bases lay between the germline ends. This CDR3 has 12 residues. Looked up from germline, CDR1 is SEHNR and CDR2 is FQNEAQ (reference sequence). CDR3 sequence: CASSLDSFRYTF. CDR3 sequence (DNA): TGTGCCAGCAGCTTAGATTCCTTTCGCTACACCTTC.

V gene TRBV2 combines with J gene TRBJ1-2; D is ambiguous. V was trimmed by 2 bases and J by 4 bases, leaving 20 bases between them. Per the germline V gene, CDR1 is SNHLY and CDR2 is FYNNEI. The CDR3 spans 17 residues. The CDR3 sequence is CASSEPPAAGGPYGYTF. CDR3 coding DNA: TGTGCCAGCAGTGAACCCCCGGCTGCAGGAGGTCCCTATGGCTACACCTTC.

This clone appeared a single time. This chain joins TRBV5-1 and TRBJ2-7, with D possibly being TRBD2 (6 bases). V was pared by 3 bases and J by 3 bases, with 16 bases between. The CDR3 is made up of 15 amino acids. Germline CDR1 and CDR2: SGHRS and YFSETQ. The CDR3 loop is CASSSSPGDGYEQYF. CDR3 bases: TGCGCCAGCAGCTCAAGTCCGGGGGACGGCTACGAGCAGTACTTC.

The chain carries TRBV5-4 and TRBJ2-3; D is possibly TRBD2 (6 bases). Trimming took 5 bases from V and 2 from J, leaving 12 bases between them. The CDR3 has 14 residues. CDR1 is SGHNT and CDR2 is YYREEE in the germline V gene (reference sequence). The CDR3 here is CASSGGGATDTQYF. The CDR3, as DNA: TGTGCCAGCAGTGGGGGAGGTGCCACAGATACGCAGTATTTT.

The chain recombines TRBV5-1 with TRBJ2-1; possibly TRBD1 for D (5 bases). The CDR3 consists of 14 residues. V lost 0 bases to trimming and J lost 6 bases, with 10 bases between them. Germline values: CDR1 SGHRS, CDR2 YFSETQ. CDR3 sequence (DNA): TGCGCCAGCAGCTTGGGACAGAAACTCAATGAGCAGTTCTTC. Its protein product is CASSLGQKLNEQFF.

J is TRBJ2-7 and V is TRBV27, with 10 bases matching TRBD1. The CDR3 runs 15 residues. J gave up 0 bases and V 5 bases, and 4 bases lay outside the gene matches. CDR1 is MNHEY, CDR2 SMNVEV, per germline (reference sequence). This CDR3 is CASSPGTGVSYEQYF. CDR3 nucleotides: TGTGCCAGCAGTCCCGGGACAGGGGTCTCCTACGAGCAGTACTTC.